This T cell receptor beta chain comes out of a study of response to subunit inactivated influenza vaccine. Study-wide points: Only a handful of new T cells, the authors suggested, are recruited with each seasonal influenza vaccination.

As for this clonotype: No antigen is known for it.

Trimming pared 2 bases from V and 7 bases from J, leaving 11 bases between. The CDR3 runs to 13 residues. Germline V gene sequence: CDR1 SGHDN, CDR2 FVKESK. TCRdb re-called the RT-PCR reads with MiXCR, one entry per CDR3 protein. Here the sample spans around 540,000 distinct CDR3 sequences, 12% being singletons. This receptor was identified in a man aged 50 to 59 who received an inactivated influenza vaccine. The chain combines TRBV14 with TRBJ1-1; D call uncertain. The material sequenced was PBMCs from blood, taken on the day of vaccination. The chain's CDR3 is CASSQISSNEAFF. Written as DNA, the CDR3 is TGTGCCAGCAGCCAAATCTCAAGCAATGAAGCTTTCTTT.